The clone carrying this T cell receptor beta chain was observed a few times. V was shortened by 1 base and J by 2 bases, with 5 bases between the two germline ends. Germline CDR1 reads SNHLY; CDR2 reads FYNNEI. This CDR3 region has 13 residues. Only in-frame clones appear in the TCRdb table, and some are missing; sequencing was by immunoSEQ multiplex PCR. Here the sample spans 30,000 to 40,000 clones, 86% being singletons. This entry comes from a study of blood T cell repertoires in COVID-19. Source material: peripheral blood. The chain carries TRBV2 and TRBJ1-2; D unclear. The clonotype was recovered from a woman older than 75 with active or convalescent COVID-19. CDR3: CASSEDQNYGYTF. DNA for the CDR3: TGTGCCAGCAGTGAAGATCAGAACTATGGCTACACCTTC.